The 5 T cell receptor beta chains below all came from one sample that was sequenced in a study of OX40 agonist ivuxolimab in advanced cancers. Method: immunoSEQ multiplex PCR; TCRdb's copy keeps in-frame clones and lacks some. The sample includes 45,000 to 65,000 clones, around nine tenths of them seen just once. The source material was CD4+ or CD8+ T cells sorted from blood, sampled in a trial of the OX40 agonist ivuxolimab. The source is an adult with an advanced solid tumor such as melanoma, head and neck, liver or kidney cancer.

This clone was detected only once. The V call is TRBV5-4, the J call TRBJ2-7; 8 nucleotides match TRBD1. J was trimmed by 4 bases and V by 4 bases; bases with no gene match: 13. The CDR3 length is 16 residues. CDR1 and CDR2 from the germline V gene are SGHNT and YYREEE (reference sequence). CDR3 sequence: CASSPPPTGGSYEQYF. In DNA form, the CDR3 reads TGTGCCAGCAGCCCCCCCCCTACAGGGGGATCTTACGAGCAGTACTTC.

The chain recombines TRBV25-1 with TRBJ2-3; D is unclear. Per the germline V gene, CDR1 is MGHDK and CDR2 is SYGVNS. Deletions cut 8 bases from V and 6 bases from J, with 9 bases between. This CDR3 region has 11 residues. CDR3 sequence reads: CASSRADTQYF. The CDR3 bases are TGTGCCAGCTCCCGAGCCGATACGCAGTATTTT.

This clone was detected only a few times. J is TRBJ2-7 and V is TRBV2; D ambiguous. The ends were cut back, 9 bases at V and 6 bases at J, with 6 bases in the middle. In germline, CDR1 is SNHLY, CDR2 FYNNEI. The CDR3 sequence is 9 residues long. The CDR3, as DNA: TGTGCCAGTTATCGCGAGCAGTACTTC. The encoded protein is CASYREQYF.

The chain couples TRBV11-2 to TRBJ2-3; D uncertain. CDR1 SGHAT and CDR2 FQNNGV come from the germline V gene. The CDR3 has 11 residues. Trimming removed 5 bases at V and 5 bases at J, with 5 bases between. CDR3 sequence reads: CASSRQDTQYF. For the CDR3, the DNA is TGTGCCAGCAGCCGTCAAGATACGCAGTATTTT. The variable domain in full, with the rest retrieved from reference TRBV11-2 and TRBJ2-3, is EAGVAQSPRYKIIEKRQSVAFWCNPISGHATLYWYQQILGQGPKLLIQFQNNGVVDDSQLPKDRFSAERLKGVDSTLKIQPAKLEDSAVYLCASSRQDTQYFGPGTRLTVL.

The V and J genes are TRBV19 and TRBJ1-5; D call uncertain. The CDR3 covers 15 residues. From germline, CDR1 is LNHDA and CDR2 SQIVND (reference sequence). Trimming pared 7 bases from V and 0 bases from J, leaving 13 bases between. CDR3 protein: CASIDDGYSNQPQHF. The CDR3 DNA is TGTGCCAGTATCGATGACGGATATAGCAATCAGCCCCAGCATTTT.